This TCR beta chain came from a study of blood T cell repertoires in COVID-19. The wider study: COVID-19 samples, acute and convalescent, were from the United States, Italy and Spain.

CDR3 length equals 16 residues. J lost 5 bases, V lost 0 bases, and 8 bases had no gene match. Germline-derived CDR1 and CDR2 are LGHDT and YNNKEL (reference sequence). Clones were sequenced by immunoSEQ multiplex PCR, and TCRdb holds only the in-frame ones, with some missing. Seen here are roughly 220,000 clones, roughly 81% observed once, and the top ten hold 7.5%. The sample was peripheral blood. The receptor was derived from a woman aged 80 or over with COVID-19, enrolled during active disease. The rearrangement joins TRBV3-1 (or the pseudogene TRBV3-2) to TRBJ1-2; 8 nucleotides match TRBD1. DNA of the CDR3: TGTGCCAGCAGCCAAGATCGTTCCAGGGGGCCTTATGGCTACACCTTC. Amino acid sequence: CASSQDRSRGPYGYTF.